Sequencing of this T cell receptor (beta chain) was carried out in a study of T cell changes during pregnancy in multiple sclerosis. Sequencing used immunoSEQ multiplex PCR; TCRdb keeps in-frame clones, though not all of them. In the table there are more than 55,000 clones, about 92% of which are singletons. The CDR3 runs 13 residues. Trimming cost V 9 bases and J 8 bases; bases outside gene matches: 9. Germline V CDR1 and CDR2: MNHEY, SMNVEV (reference sequence). Source: peripheral blood, taken in the first trimester of pregnancy. The clonotype originates from a female donor with multiple sclerosis, enrolled in a pregnancy study. The chain is built from TRBV27 and TRBJ2-2; 7 bases map to TRBD2. The CDR3 coding sequence is TGTGCCAGTAGCTACGGGGGGTTGGGGGAGCTGTTTTTT. This encodes CASSYGGLGELFF.